The rows below give T cell receptor beta chains drawn from one sample of a study of shared clonotypes between healthy human individuals. The assay was immunoSEQ multiplex PCR, and TCRdb's table has in-frame clones only and misses some. The profile shows 950,000 to 1,200,000 clones, roughly 80% of them singletons. The sequenced material came from memory CD4+ T cells from PBMCs. The receptors stem from a man aged 18 to 30 in good health. Some clones in this sample may be carry-over from other donors' samples. Each CDR3 is given with its conserved first and last residue. D genes are given only for firm matches. Where a row states a size, it is once, few, many or the class of an expanded clone; other rows omit it.

NA	TRBV9	TRBJ1-1	NA	TGTGCCAGCAGCGTAGGCCGGGATCGAACTGAAGCTTTCTTT	CASSVGRDRTEAFF
NA	TRBV5-1	TRBJ2-5	TRBD1	TGCGCCAGCAGCGAGGGACAGGGGTTATGGGAGACCCAGTACTTC	CASSEGQGLWETQYF
NA	TRBV5-1	TRBJ2-3	NA	TGCGCCAGCAGCCCTGCTGTTCTAGGCACAGATACGCAGTATTTT	CASSPAVLGTDTQYF
NA	TRBV29-1	TRBJ2-5	NA	TGCAGCGCCCAAGGTAGATGGAGCGAGACCCAGTACTTC	CSAQGRWSETQYF
NA	TRBV10-3	TRBJ2-2	NA	TGTGCCATCAGTGAGCAAGACTCAAGGGCCGGGGAGCTGTTTTTT	CAISEQDSRAGELFF
NA	TRBV18	TRBJ2-7	TRBD1	TGTGCCAGCTCACCTGGGGACAGGGGAGGCGAGCAGTACTTC	CASSPGDRGGEQYF
few	TRBV5-1	TRBJ1-4	NA	TGCGCCAGCAGCAGGGTGACTAATGAAAAACTGTTTTTT	CASSRVTNEKLFF
NA	TRBV11-2	TRBJ2-5	NA	TGTGCCAGCAGCGAGCAGGGCCAGGAGACCCAGTACTTC	CASSEQGQETQYF
NA	TRBV9	TRBJ2-5	NA	TGTGCCAGCAGCCCTTCGAGTGGGGAGACCCAGTACTTC	CASSPSSGETQYF
NA	TRBV6-6	TRBJ2-7	TRBD2	TGTGCCACCAGGTTCACTAGCGGGAGCTACGAGCAGTACTTC	CATRFTSGSYEQYF
NA	TRBV5-1	TRBJ1-2	NA	TGCGCCAGCAGCTTCTCTCCAGCCGCTAGTAGCTATGGCTACACCTTC	CASSFSPAASSYGYTF
NA	TRBV27	TRBJ2-5	NA	TGTGCCAGCAGTTCCCTCGGGTTAGTAGGGACCCAGTACTTC	CASSSLGLVGTQYF
once	TRBV5-1	TRBJ2-7	NA	TGCGCCAGCAGCTTCGGCGCAGGGGAAGACGAGCAGTACTTC	CASSFGAGEDEQYF
NA	TRBV5-1	TRBJ2-7	NA	TGCGCCAGCAGCTTGGTGCCAGGCGACACCTACGAGCAGTACTTC	CASSLVPGDTYEQYF
once	TRBV11-3	TRBJ2-3	TRBD2	TGTGCCAGCTCCCCCGGACAGCGGGAGCGGACAGATACGCAGTATTTT	CASSPGQRERTDTQYF
NA	TRBV5-6	TRBJ2-5	NA	TGTGCCAGCAGGAGAATTGGGGGACAAGAGACCCAGTACTTC	CASRRIGGQETQYF
NA	TRBV4-2	TRBJ2-5	NA	TGTGCCAGCAGCCAAGATGAGGCCGGGGCCGAAGAGACCCAGTACTTC	CASSQDEAGAEETQYF
NA	TRBV7-2	TRBJ2-4	NA	TGTGCCAGCAGCCCTCCTCTTTCCCCCCAACCTATAAACATTCAGTACTTC	CASSPPLSPQPINIQYF
few	TRBV25-1	TRBJ2-2	NA	TGTGCCAGCAGTCGATCTAGGGGACCGACTGGGGAGCTGTTTTTT	CASSRSRGPTGELFF
once	TRBV11-2	TRBJ2-1	NA	TGTGCCAGCAGCTCCTCTGGGATTGTTGAGCAGTTCTTC	CASSSSGIVEQFF
NA	TRBV18	TRBJ2-7	NA	TGTGCCAGCTCCGAACTGGCGGGGTCCTACGAGCAGTACTTC	CASSELAGSYEQYF
few	TRBV18	TRBJ2-2	TRBD1	TGTGCCAGCTCACCCCTGATGACAGGGGAGAGCACCGGGGAGCTGTTTTTT	CASSPLMTGESTGELFF
once	TRBV28	TRBJ2-2	TRBD1	TGTGCCAGCAGTTCGCAACCGGGGACAGGATCGAACACCGGGGAGCTGTTTTTT	CASSSQPGTGSNTGELFF
few	TRBV5-4	TRBJ2-7	NA	TGTGCCAGCAGCTTGGATGGGGGCCCCTACGAGCAGTACTTC	CASSLDGGPYEQYF
NA	TRBV18	TRBJ2-5	NA	TGTGCCAGCTCACCGGGGGGCGATGGGGAGACCCAGTACTTC	CASSPGGDGETQYF
NA	TRBV18	TRBJ2-3	TRBD2	TGTGCCAGCTCACCCCCAACTAGCGATACTAGCACAGATACGCAGTATTTT	CASSPPTSDTSTDTQYF